Given below is one TCR beta chain in context. The target of this receptor is not known. No per-base quality is available; no much larger clone lies one base away. TCRbeta CDR3 regions were amplified from genomic DNA using the immunoSEQ Assay, a bias-controlled multiplex PCR. Per the source publication's procedure: The number of nucleated cells in each sample was estimated by amplification of reference gene primers within the assay. To quantify the absolute abundance of each unique TCRbeta CDR3 rearrangement, sequence reads were collapsed and filtered. For each sample, productive Simpson clonality was calculated as the square root of Simpson's diversity index across productive rearrangements. Imported from immuneACCESS, the table was reduced by TCRdb to in-frame sequences with V and J called. These copies leave out some clones; in studies compared against another copy, an unresolved V gene accounts for under half, and the cause of the remainder is not known. V and J calls and clone size follow that table, whereas D and trimming were derived from the DNA. The table for this sample lists 110,000 to 150,000 clones; about 89% of them were counted only once. The ten largest clones capture roughly 12% of the sample.

This sample is part of a study of blood T cell repertoires in COVID-19 (dated by TCRdb to about 2020). For the wider study: Samples from collaborators originated in the United States, Italy and Spain and spanned both the acute and convalescent phases of COVID-19. The repertoires were released in a freely available public database meant as a resource for research on the immune response to SARS-CoV-2. Deeply sampled blood TCRbeta repertoires from subjects exposed to, actively infected with, or recovered from COVID-19 were included in the dataset. The sample metadata nearly always contained a de-identified subject ID, COVID-19 status, age in years and sex. The prospective study material was composed of cDNA or gDNA derived from T cells, B-cell-depleted T cells, or PBMCs. Samples came from the ongoing ImmuneRACE study (first 160 participants) plus 1,254 subjects from 6 global collaborators. HLA class I and class II types, where available, came from metadata supplied by the sample provider rather than from assay-based typing. General study outcomes and caveats: Clinical and demographic metadata were provided uncurated, with the amount varying by source and participant.

Inclusive of the bounding cysteine and phenylalanine, the CDR3 is 22 residues long. Only the CDR3 DNA is retained, 66 bases long and in frame from the first base. From V the trimming removes 4 bases and from J it removes 0 bases, while the gene matches leave 24 bases of the junction unaccounted for. The CDR1 and CDR2 encoded by the germline V gene are SNHLY and FYNNEI. Enrolling through a virtual design, the prospective study's participants ranged in age from about 18 to 89 years and lived across roughly 23 United States geographic areas. Cohort assignment in the prospective study relied on participant-reported clinical history from a screening survey and a study questionnaire. Recovered participants in ImmuneRACE Cohort 3 were defined by two consecutive negative NP/OP PCR tests, clearance by a healthcare professional, or resolution of symptoms. In the prospective study, whole blood, serum and a nasopharyngeal or oropharyngeal swab were collected from each participant by mobile phlebotomists. Participants in the prospective study had the option to provide additional blood draws and questionnaires over a 2-month period. Before DNA extraction, prospective study blood samples were shipped either frozen or at room temperature.

Material for sequencing was PBMCs or T cells enriched from blood (not recorded which). This sequence uses TRBV2 and TRBJ2-4, and 7 bases in between align with TRBD2. This sequence was found in a man in his fifties or sixties who had recovered from COVID-19. CDR3 protein: CASSAGGLAGIKIRVAKNIQYF. The DNA sequence is as follows: TGTGCCAGCAGTGCGGGGGGATTGGCGGGGATAAAAATAAGGGTAGCCAAAAACATTCAGTACTTC.